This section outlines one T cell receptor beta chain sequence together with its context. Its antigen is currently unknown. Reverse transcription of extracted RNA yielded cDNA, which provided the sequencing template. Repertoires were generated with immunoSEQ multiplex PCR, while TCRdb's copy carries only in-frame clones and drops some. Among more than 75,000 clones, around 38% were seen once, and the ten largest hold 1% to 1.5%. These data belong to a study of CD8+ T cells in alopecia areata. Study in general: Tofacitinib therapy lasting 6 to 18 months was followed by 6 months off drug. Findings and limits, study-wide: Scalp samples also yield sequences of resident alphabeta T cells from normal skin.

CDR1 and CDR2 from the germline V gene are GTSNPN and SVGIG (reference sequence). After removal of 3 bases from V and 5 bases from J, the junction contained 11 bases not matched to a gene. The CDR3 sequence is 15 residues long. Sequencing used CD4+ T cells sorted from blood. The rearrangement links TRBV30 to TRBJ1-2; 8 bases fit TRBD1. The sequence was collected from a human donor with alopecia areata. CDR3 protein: CAWSVKDRARYGYTF. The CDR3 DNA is TGTGCCTGGAGCGTAAAGGACAGGGCTCGGTATGGCTACACCTTC.